These 9 T cell receptor beta chains were sequenced from one sample in a study of T-cell memory formation after mild COVID-19. In TCRdb, the 5' RACE reads were re-called with MiXCR into one record per CDR3 protein. The sample yields about 470,000 distinct CDR3 sequences, approximately 23% seen once. Sequencing used PBMCs or a T cell subset sorted from them (not recorded which). The source of these receptors is an adult woman who had mild COVID-19 (a few samples of this study predate the infection). Cell type and time point are not known.

This clonotype was detected a few times. The V gene is TRBV7-3, the J gene TRBJ2-1; D ambiguous. Per the germline V gene, CDR1 is SGHTA and CDR2 is FQGTGA. The CDR3 covers 12 residues. V gave up 2 bases and J gave up 5 bases, with 4 bases separating them. The chain's CDR3 is CASSLDDNEQFF. As DNA, the CDR3 is TGTGCCAGCAGCTTAGATGACAATGAGCAGTTCTTC.

V is TRBV20-1 and J is TRBJ2-5; the match to TRBD2 covers 8 bases. V lost 3 bases, J lost 2 bases, and 5 bases stayed unmatched. This CDR3 is built from 14 residues. Germline CDR1 DFQATT, CDR2 SNEGSKA (reference sequence). DNA of the CDR3: TGCAGTGCTAGTACGCGGGAGGAACAAGAGACCCAGTACTTC. Translated: CSASTREEQETQYF.

The chain couples TRBV20-1 to TRBJ2-3; no definite D call. CDR3 size: 14 residues. Trimming shortened V by 3 bases and J by 6 bases, and 16 bases separated the two germline ends. Germline values: CDR1 DFQATT, CDR2 SNEGSKA (reference sequence). The CDR3 protein is CSARRSPRQDTQYF. The DNA for the CDR3 is TGCAGTGCTAGGCGTAGCCCCCGTCAGGATACGCAGTATTTT.

V gene TRBV7-9 combines with J gene TRBJ2-7; TRBD2 is a possible D gene (6 bases). V lost 4 bases to trimming and J lost 3 bases, with 22 bases between them. Germline CDR1 reads SEHNR; CDR2 reads FQNEAQ (reference sequence). CDR3 length equals 17 residues. Written as DNA, the CDR3 is TGTGCCAGCAGCTCCAATAGCGGTAGGATCGGCGGCTACGAGCAGTACTTC. Protein sequence: CASSSNSGRIGGYEQYF. The full variable domain, its missing parts supplied by reference TRBV7-9 and TRBJ2-7, is DTGVSQNPRHKITKRGQNVTFRCDPISEHNRLYWYRQTLGQGPEFLTYFQNEAQLEKSRLLSDRFSAERPKGSFSTLEIQRTEQGDSAMYLCASSSNSGRIGGYEQYFGPGTRLTVT.

The chain is built from TRBV9 and TRBJ2-1; 11 nucleotides line up with TRBD2. J gave up 0 bases and V 3 bases, and 11 bases lay outside the gene matches. Germline CDR1 is SGDLS and CDR2 is YYNGEE. The CDR3 consists of 19 residues. The CDR3 is CASSAPGLAEYSSYNEQFF. Written as DNA, the CDR3 is TGTGCCAGCAGCGCGCCGGGACTAGCGGAATATAGCTCCTACAATGAGCAGTTCTTC. Drawing the rest from reference TRBV9 and TRBJ2-1, the complete variable domain is DSGVTQTPKHLITATGQRVTLRCSPRSGDLSVYWYQQSLDQGLQFLIQYYNGEERAKGNILERFSAQQFPDLHSELNLSSLELGDSALYFCASSAPGLAEYSSYNEQFFGPGTRLTVL.

The CDR3 sequence: CASSQSREQGSGREKLFF. The CDR3 bases are TGCGCCAGCAGCCAATCCCGGGAACAGGGTTCGGGACGCGAAAAACTGTTTTTT. The chain employs TRBV4-3 and TRBJ1-4, with D tentatively TRBD1 (6 bases). Germline V gene sequence: CDR1 LGHNA, CDR2 YSLEER. CDR3 length: 18 residues. The V and J ends lost 2 bases and 8 bases respectively, with 24 bases between them.

This chain connects TRBV27 to TRBJ2-3; 11 bases fit TRBD2. CDR1 and CDR2 from the germline V gene are MNHEY and SMNVEV (reference sequence). Trimming took 4 bases from V and 6 from J; bases not matched to a gene: 12. This CDR3 contains 17 residues. The CDR3 here is CASSSLAGGMGVDTQYF. The CDR3 nucleotides read TGTGCCAGCAGTTCGCTAGCGGGAGGAATGGGTGTGGATACGCAGTATTTT.

V and J are TRBV4-1 and TRBJ1-1; TRBD1 is a possible D gene (5 bases). The CDR3 is 14 residues long. CDR1 MGHRA and CDR2 YSYEKL come from the germline V gene. V lost 2 bases, J lost 4 bases, and 11 bases lay in between. As DNA, the CDR3 is TGCGCCAGCAGCCAACCCTCCAGGGCCACTGAAGCTTTCTTT. The encoded protein is CASSQPSRATEAFF.

This chain joins TRBV6-2 or TRBV6-3 and TRBJ1-2, with D possibly matching TRBD1 (6 bases). V lost 2 bases and J lost 8, with 21 bases in between. This CDR3 spans 16 amino acids. Germline V gene data show CDR1 as MNHEY and CDR2 as SVGEGT. CDR3 bases: TGTGCCAGCAGTTACGGGTCAAGGCAGGGGCGTCGCGGCTACACCTTC. Residues: CASSYGSRQGRRGYTF.